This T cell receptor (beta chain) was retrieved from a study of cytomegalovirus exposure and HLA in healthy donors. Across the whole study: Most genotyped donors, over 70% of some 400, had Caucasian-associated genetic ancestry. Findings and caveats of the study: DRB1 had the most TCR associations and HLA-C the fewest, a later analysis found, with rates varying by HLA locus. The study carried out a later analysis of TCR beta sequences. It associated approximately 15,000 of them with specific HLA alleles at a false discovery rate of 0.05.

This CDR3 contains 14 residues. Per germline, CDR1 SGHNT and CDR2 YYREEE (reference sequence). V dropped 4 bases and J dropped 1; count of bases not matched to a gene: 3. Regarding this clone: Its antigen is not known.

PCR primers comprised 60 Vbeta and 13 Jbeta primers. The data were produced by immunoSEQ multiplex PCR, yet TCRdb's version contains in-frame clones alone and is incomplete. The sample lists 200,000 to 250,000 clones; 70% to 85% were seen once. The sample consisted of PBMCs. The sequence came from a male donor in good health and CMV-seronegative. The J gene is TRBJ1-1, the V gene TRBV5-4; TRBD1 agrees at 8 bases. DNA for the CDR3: TGTGCCAGCAGCCGCGACAGGGGGAACACTGAAGCTTTCTTT. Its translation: CASSRDRGNTEAFF.